This TCR beta chain was recovered during a study of T-cell reconstitution after alpha-beta-depleted transplantation in children (dated by TCRdb to the mid-2010s). As for the study more broadly: Using TCR repertoire profiling, the study followed T-cell immune reconstitution in a quantitative way in children after TCRalphabeta/CD19-depleted allogeneic hematopoietic cell transplantation.

Receptor amplification or capture employed PCR. The run used an Illumina HiSeq 2500. To normalize quantification of the TCRbeta repertoire, the TCR libraries were built with molecular barcoding that relied on unique molecular identifiers. Using fastp trimming at Q25 and MiXCR clonotype assembly, TCRdb reanalyzed the public sequencing data and kept in-frame beta chains. CDR3 protein duplicates are merged, each entry listing the most common genes and DNA. Across this sample there are hundreds of thousands of distinct CDR3 sequences, with around 7.8% seen only once. The ten top clones hold approximately 6.3% of the sample. The treatment or condition label, read with the paper, signifies: allogeneic hematopoietic cell transplantation with graft depleted of TCRalphabeta T cells and CD19 B cells. TCRalphabeta/CD19-depleted allogeneic hematopoietic cell grafts were given to the transplant recipients, all of whom were children.

Taken from cysteine to phenylalanine, the CDR3 has 14 residues. CDR3 DNA is the only sequence kept; it has 42 bases, read in frame from the first base. CDR1 and CDR2 are read off the germline V gene as MNHEY and SVGAGI. Deletion took 0 bases off V and 7 bases off J, with a span of 10 bases between the germline ends. This clonotype came up many times. This clone's antigen is unknown. Base qualities are missing; no much larger clone stands one base away. Broader findings and caveats from the paper: Hyperexpanded clone frequencies declined over subsequent months; after one year, T-cell counts and TCRbeta diversity were mostly attributed to newly produced T cells. In some patients, the high TCRbeta diversity seen at day 60 was put down to recipient T cells and intrathymic progenitors that had survived conditioning. The apparently early recovery of alphabetaT-cell counts about two months after transplant reportedly depended on only several hundred rapidly expanded clones that came from non-depleted graft cells.

This clonotype originated in a male patient younger than 18 who had a stem cell transplant for acute lymphoblastic leukemia, so the T cells may come from the graft donor. Sequences were derived from PBMCs, mostly from graft donor cells, sampled 180 days after TCRalphabeta/CD19-depleted stem cell transplant. The chain couples TRBV6-5 to TRBJ1-5; the D segment cannot be called with confidence. The nucleotides are TGTGCCAGCAGTTACTCCCCTGCACGGCAGCCCCAGCATTTT. This is translated as CASSYSPARQPQHF.